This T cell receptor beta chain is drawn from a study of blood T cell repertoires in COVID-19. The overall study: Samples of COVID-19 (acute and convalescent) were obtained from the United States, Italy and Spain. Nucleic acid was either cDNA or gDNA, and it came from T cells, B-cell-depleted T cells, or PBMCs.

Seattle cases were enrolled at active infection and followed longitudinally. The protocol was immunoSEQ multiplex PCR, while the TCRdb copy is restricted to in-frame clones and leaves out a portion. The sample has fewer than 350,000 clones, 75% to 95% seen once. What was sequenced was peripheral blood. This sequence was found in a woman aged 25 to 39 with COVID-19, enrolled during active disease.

The CDR3 reads CASGWTGENTEAFF. CDR3 DNA sequence: TGTGCCAGCGGGTGGACAGGGGAGAACACTGAAGCTTTCTTT. The chain joins TRBV2 to TRBJ1-1, with 9 bases matching TRBD1. This CDR3 contains 14 residues. After removal of 8 bases from V and 1 base from J, the junction contained 5 bases not matched to a gene. Germline loops: CDR1 SNHLY, CDR2 FYNNEI. The variable domain in full, with the rest retrieved from reference TRBV2 and TRBJ1-1, is EPEVTQTPSHQVTQMGQEVILRCVPISNHLYFYWYRQILGQKVEFLVSFYNNEISEKSEIFDDQFSVERPDGSNFTLKIRSTKLEDSAMYFCASGWTGENTEAFFGQGTRLTVV.